This TCR beta chain is from a study of cytomegalovirus exposure and HLA in healthy donors. Details on this clone: Its antigen remains unknown.

Study-level findings and limits: The dataset shows that most TCR sequences were rare, while some public TCRs occurred in many donors.

Germline lookup yields CDR1 SGDLS and CDR2 YYNGEE. Trimming took 6 bases from V and 5 from J, leaving 14 bases between them. The CDR3 is 13 residues long. PCR involved 60 Vbeta and 13 Jbeta primers. The protocol was immunoSEQ multiplex PCR, while the TCRdb copy is restricted to in-frame clones and leaves out a portion. The repertoire has 150,000 to 200,000 clones, about 81% of them found once; the top ten carry approximately 2%. Despite likely unrecorded immune exposures, the donors were nominally healthy at the time of sampling. This sequence was found in a woman between 18 and 30 years old in good health and CMV-seropositive. Sequencing used PBMCs. The rearrangement uses TRBV9 and TRBJ2-5; a weak D match, TRBD1 (6 bases). The CDR3 coding sequence is TGTGCCAGCACCCCAGGGGATTTCGAGACCCAGTACTTC. The encoded protein is CASTPGDFETQYF.